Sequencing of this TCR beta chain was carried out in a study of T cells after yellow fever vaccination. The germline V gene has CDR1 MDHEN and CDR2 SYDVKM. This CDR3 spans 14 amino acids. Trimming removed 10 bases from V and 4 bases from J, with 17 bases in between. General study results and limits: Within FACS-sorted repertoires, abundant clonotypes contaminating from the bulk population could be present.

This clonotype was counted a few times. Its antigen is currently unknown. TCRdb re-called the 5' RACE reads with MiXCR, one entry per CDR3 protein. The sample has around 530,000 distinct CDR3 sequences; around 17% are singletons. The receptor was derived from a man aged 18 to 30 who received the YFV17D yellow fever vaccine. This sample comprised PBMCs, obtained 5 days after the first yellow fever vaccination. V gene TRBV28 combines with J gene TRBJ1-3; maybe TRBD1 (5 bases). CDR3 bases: TGTGCCACCAGACTCCAACAGGTCGGAAACACCATATATTTT. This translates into CATRLQQVGNTIYF.